This TCR beta chain was identified in a study of identical twins. Broader study findings: Invariant populations such as MAIT and iNKT cells could partly muddle zero-insertion analyses. High-abundance cord blood beta clonotypes had fewer insertions; memory repertoires showed none.

In its sample, this clonotype was seen many times. What it binds is not known. Germline loops: CDR1 LNHNV, CDR2 YYDKDF (reference sequence). CDR3 size: 14 residues. The V end lost 2 bases, the J end lost 7 bases, and 11 bases lay between the germline ends. From the 5' RACE reads, TCRdb called clonotypes with MiXCR, one entry per CDR3 protein. Among about 210,000 distinct CDR3 sequences listed, approximately 9% were seen once. Specimen: memory (CD45RO+) T cells sorted from blood. The chain couples TRBV15 to TRBJ1-4; the D gene is possibly TRBD1 (5 bases). This TCR was sampled from a woman under 30 in good health. CDR3 sequence reads: CATSRQGSGEKLFF. Written as DNA, the CDR3 is TGTGCCACCAGCAGACAGGGTTCGGGTGAAAAACTGTTTTTT.